A single sample is the source of the 19 T cell receptor beta chains below, sequenced in a study of OX40 agonist ivuxolimab in advanced cancers. The protocol was immunoSEQ multiplex PCR, while the TCRdb copy is restricted to in-frame clones and leaves out a portion. This sample yields 65,000 to 85,000 clones, of which 87% are seen a single time; 3.5% to 4.5% belongs to the top ten. Source: CD4+ or CD8+ T cells sorted from blood, taken in a trial of the OX40 agonist ivuxolimab. These receptors all stem from an adult with an advanced solid tumor such as melanoma, head and neck, liver or kidney cancer.

This chain joins TRBV27 and TRBJ2-2, with D perhaps matching TRBD1 (7 bases). Germline CDR1 and CDR2: MNHEY and SMNVEV (reference sequence). The CDR3 covers 13 residues. Trimming pared 6 bases from V and 6 bases from J, leaving 11 bases between. The CDR3, as DNA: TGTGCCAGCAGCCAGGGGGGACCCGGGGAGCTGTTTTTT. Translation: CASSQGGPGELFF.

The CDR3 region has the DNA TGTGCCAGCAGCCTAGGGACAGGGGGCCTTTATGAGCAGTTCTTC. Protein: CASSLGTGGLYEQFF. The chain carries TRBV11-3 and TRBJ2-1; 12 bases fit TRBD1. In germline, CDR1 is SGHNT, CDR2 YENEEA. After removal of 5 bases from V and 8 bases from J, the junction contained 7 bases not matched to a gene. The CDR3 is 15 residues long.

The chain couples TRBV11-3 to TRBJ2-7; 9 positions match TRBD2. V was clipped by 1 base and J by 7 bases; unmatched bases: 5. Germline CDR1 reads SGHNT; CDR2 reads YENEEA. CDR3 length: 14 amino acids. The CDR3 sequence is CASSLGASGDEQYF. CDR3 sequence (DNA): TGTGCCAGCAGCTTAGGTGCTAGCGGGGATGAGCAGTACTTC. The full variable domain, its missing parts supplied by reference TRBV11-3 and TRBJ2-7, is EAGVVQSPRYKIIEKKQPVAFWCNPISGHNTLYWYLQNLGQGPELLIRYENEEAVDDSQLPKDRFSAERLKGVDSTLKIQPAELGDSAVYLCASSLGASGDEQYFGPGTRLTVT.

The chain couples TRBV19 to TRBJ2-6; D is perhaps TRBD2 (5 bases). The germline V gene has CDR1 LNHDA and CDR2 SQIVND (reference sequence). Trimming removed 10 bases at V and 0 bases at J, with 16 bases between. This CDR3 region has 16 residues. CDR3 in amino acids: CATLPGRDSGANVLTF. CDR3 nucleotide sequence: TGTGCCACCTTGCCCGGACGGGACTCTGGGGCCAACGTCCTGACTTTC.

A single count supports this clone. V gene TRBV28 combines with J gene TRBJ2-3, with unresolved D. V was shortened by 8 bases and J by 5 bases, with 5 bases between the two germline ends. The CDR3 runs 10 residues. Per germline, CDR1 MDHEN and CDR2 SYDVKM. The CDR3 nucleotides read TGTGCCAGCGGGGAAGATACGCAGTATTTT. Its translation is CASGEDTQYF. The entire variable domain, with the rest obtained from reference TRBV28 and TRBJ2-3, is as follows: DVKVTQSSRYLVKRTGEKVFLECVQDMDHENMFWYRQDPGLGLRLIYFSYDVKMKEKGDIPEGYSVSREKKERFSLILESASTNQTSMYLCASGEDTQYFGPGTRLTVL.

The genes are TRBV7-2 and TRBJ1-1; D not certain. V lost 1 base and J 2 bases, leaving 11 bases between the germline ends. Germline CDR1 and CDR2: SGHTA and FQGNSA. This CDR3 comprises 15 residues. CDR3 nucleotide sequence: TGTGCCAGCAGCTTAGGTGGGTTTGGCAACACTGAAGCTTTCTTT. Encoded protein: CASSLGGFGNTEAFF.

This clone was counted a few times. The chain uses TRBV19 and TRBJ1-5, with 8 bases lining up with TRBD1. Germline loops: CDR1 LNHDA, CDR2 SQIVND (reference sequence). J was trimmed by 1 base and V by 10 bases; bases with no gene match: 9. The CDR3 is 15 residues long. The DNA for the CDR3 is TGTGCCACGTCGCTGGACAGGGCCAGCAATCAGCCCCAGCATTTT. Its translation: CATSLDRASNQPQHF.

This CDR3 is CASSQEYLNTEAFF. The CDR3 DNA reads TGTGCCAGCAGCCAAGAGTACTTGAACACTGAAGCTTTCTTT. The V gene is TRBV14, the J gene TRBJ1-1, with unresolved D. The CDR3 spans 14 residues. The V and J ends lost 0 bases and 0 bases respectively, with 5 bases between them. Germline V gene sequence: CDR1 SGHDN, CDR2 FVKESK.

The J gene is TRBJ1-1, the V gene TRBV5-4; D not resolved. Germline values: CDR1 SGHNT, CDR2 YYREEE (reference sequence). Trimming shortened V by 2 bases and J by 4 bases, and 6 bases separated the two germline ends. This CDR3 is built from 12 residues. Written as DNA, the CDR3 is TGTGCCAGCAGCTTCGGAGCCACTGAAGCTTTCTTT. Amino acid sequence: CASSFGATEAFF. Filled out from reference TRBV5-4 and TRBJ1-1, the complete variable domain reads ETGVTQSPTHLIKTRGQQVTLRCSSQSGHNTVSWYQQALGQGPQFIFQYYREEENGRGNFPPRFSGLQFPNYSSELNVNALELDDSALYLCASSFGATEAFFGQGTRLTVV.

The CDR3 region is CASSQEGGPYNEQFF. In DNA, the CDR3 is TGCGCCAGCAGCCAAGAGGGGGGGCCCTACAATGAGCAGTTCTTC. V is TRBV4-1 and J is TRBJ2-1; the D gene is possibly TRBD2 (7 bases). The V end lost 0 bases, the J end lost 2 bases, and 8 bases lay between the germline ends. In germline, CDR1 is MGHRA, CDR2 YSYEKL. The CDR3 is 15 residues long.

The chain links TRBV4-3 to TRBJ2-3, with TRBD1 matching 7 bases. Germline CDR1 reads LGHNA; CDR2 reads YSLEER. Trimming removed 0 bases from V and 8 bases from J; junction bases left unmatched: 14. The CDR3 contains 17 residues. CDR3 sequence reads: CASSQEPAGGYEGTQYF. In DNA form, the CDR3 reads TGCGCCAGCAGCCAAGAGCCCGCAGGGGGTTATGAGGGTACGCAGTATTTT.

The chain employs TRBV30 and TRBJ2-7, with no clear D. The CDR3 is 12 residues long. Germline CDR1 is GTSNPN and CDR2 is SVGIG (reference sequence). The germline V and J ends were trimmed by 3 bases and 2 bases, with 8 bases remaining between them. The CDR3 region has the DNA TGTGCCTGGAGCGGACCTACCTACGAGCAGTACTTC. As protein: CAWSGPTYEQYF. Variable domain in full (rest from reference TRBV30 and TRBJ2-7): SQTIHQWPATLVQPVGSPLSLECTVEGTSNPNLYWYRQAAGRGLQLLFYSVGIGQISSEVPQNLSASRPQDRQFILSSKKLLLSDSGFYLCAWSGPTYEQYFGPGTRLTVT.

V gene TRBV11-1 combines with J gene TRBJ2-7; D gene uncertain. CDR3 length: 12 residues. V was pared by 3 bases and J by 4 bases, with 7 bases between. Germline CDR1 reads SGHAT; CDR2 reads FQDESV (reference sequence). The CDR3 DNA is TGTGCCAGCAGCTTGGGTTCATACGAGCAGTACTTC. This codes for CASSLGSYEQYF. The variable domain in full, with the rest retrieved from reference TRBV11-1 and TRBJ2-7, is EAEVAQSPRYKITEKSQAVAFWCDPISGHATLYWYRQILGQGPELLVQFQDESVVDDSQLPKDRFSAERLKGVDSTLKIQPAELGDSAMYLCASSLGSYEQYFGPGTRLTVT.

The chain recombines TRBV10-3 with TRBJ2-3, with D possibly matching TRBD2 (6 bases). CDR1 ENHRY and CDR2 SYGVKD come from the germline V gene. The length of the CDR3 is 15 residues. With 10 bases removed from V and 2 bases from J, the gap between germline ends came to 19 bases. CDR3 amino acids: CATQGTALSTDTQYF. In DNA form, the CDR3 reads TGTGCCACCCAAGGGACTGCTCTCTCCACAGATACGCAGTATTTT.

Only one count was recorded for this clone. The chain has TRBV5-6 and TRBJ1-5, with 7 bases lining up with TRBD1. The CDR3 runs to 16 residues. V dropped 8 bases and J dropped 1; count of bases not matched to a gene: 12. Germline loops: CDR1 SGHDT, CDR2 YYEEEE. CDR3 loop: CASSKGAKWSNQPQHF. The CDR3 DNA is TGTGCCAGTAGTAAGGGGGCAAAGTGGAGCAATCAGCCCCAGCATTTT.

The rearrangement uses TRBV11-3 and TRBJ2-1, with 11 nucleotides matching TRBD2. Germline-derived CDR1 and CDR2 are SGHNT and YENEEA. The CDR3 runs 19 residues. J gave up 4 bases and V 7 bases, and 18 bases lay outside the gene matches. DNA for the CDR3: TGTGCCAGCACCTGGGCCAGGCTAGCGGGAGGCCCAAGGTACAATGAGCAGTTCTTC. Protein product: CASTWARLAGGPRYNEQFF.

This chain connects TRBV21-1 to TRBJ2-6; TRBD2 is the table's D call, not checked against the DNA. TRBV21-1 corresponds to a pseudogene. The CDR3 spans 14 residues. The CDR3 sequence: CASRVSSGANVLTF. In DNA form, the CDR3 reads TGTGCCAGCAGGGTTAGCTCTGGGGCCAACGTCCTGACTTTC.

The chain carries TRBV30 and TRBJ2-3; D is undetermined. The CDR3 runs 12 residues. Germline assignment: CDR1 GTSNPN and CDR2 SVGIG (reference sequence). Trimming took off 3 bases at V and 0 bases at J, with 4 bases between the two ends. Here the CDR3 reads CAWSGSTDTQYF. CDR3 in DNA: TGTGCCTGGAGCGGGAGCACAGATACGCAGTATTTT. The full variable domain, its missing parts supplied by reference TRBV30 and TRBJ2-3, is SQTIHQWPATLVQPVGSPLSLECTVEGTSNPNLYWYRQAAGRGLQLLFYSVGIGQISSEVPQNLSASRPQDRQFILSSKKLLLSDSGFYLCAWSGSTDTQYFGPGTRLTVL.

This chain connects TRBV7-2 to TRBJ2-3, with 11 bases aligning to TRBD1. Per germline, CDR1 SGHTA and CDR2 FQGNSA. With 5 bases clipped from V and 5 bases from J, the junction kept 9 bases outside the gene matches. The CDR3 has 16 amino acids. The CDR3 DNA sequence: TGTGCCAGCAGCAGAAGGGACAGGGGGTCAAAAGATACGCAGTATTTT. Its translation: CASSRRDRGSKDTQYF.